This TCR beta chain stems from a study of regulatory and conventional T cells in RAG deficiency. Genomic DNA came from blood regulatory T cells gated CD4+ CD25-high CD127-low. Germline V gene sequence: CDR1 MDHEN, CDR2 SYDVKM. The CDR3 consists of 16 residues. The V and J ends lost 6 bases and 0 bases respectively, with 15 bases between them. The repertoire was sequenced with immunoSEQ multiplex PCR; TCRdb's copy has only in-frame clones and lacks some. The data contain over 10,000 clones, approximately 94% of them singletons. Worth noting for this clone: Its specificity is unknown.

General study findings and limits: Omenn CD25-high CD127-low cells may be activated cells, not true Tregs. In Omenn syndrome, Treg and Tconv repertoires overlapped >75%. Compared with controls, unique Treg TCR beta sequences dropped around 100-fold in Omenn syndrome and CID/AS.

This sample also appeared in a second study, on regulatory T cells. That source reports: The PCR used 52 TRBV and 13 TRBJ primers.

The source material was CD127- CD25+ CD4+ Tregs sorted from blood. The receptor's source is a human donor in good health. The chain is built from TRBV28 and TRBJ1-5, with no clear D. The CDR3 DNA is TGTGCCAGCAGCCTAACGTTCCCTTATAGCAATCAGCCCCAGCATTTT. It translates to CASSLTFPYSNQPQHF.